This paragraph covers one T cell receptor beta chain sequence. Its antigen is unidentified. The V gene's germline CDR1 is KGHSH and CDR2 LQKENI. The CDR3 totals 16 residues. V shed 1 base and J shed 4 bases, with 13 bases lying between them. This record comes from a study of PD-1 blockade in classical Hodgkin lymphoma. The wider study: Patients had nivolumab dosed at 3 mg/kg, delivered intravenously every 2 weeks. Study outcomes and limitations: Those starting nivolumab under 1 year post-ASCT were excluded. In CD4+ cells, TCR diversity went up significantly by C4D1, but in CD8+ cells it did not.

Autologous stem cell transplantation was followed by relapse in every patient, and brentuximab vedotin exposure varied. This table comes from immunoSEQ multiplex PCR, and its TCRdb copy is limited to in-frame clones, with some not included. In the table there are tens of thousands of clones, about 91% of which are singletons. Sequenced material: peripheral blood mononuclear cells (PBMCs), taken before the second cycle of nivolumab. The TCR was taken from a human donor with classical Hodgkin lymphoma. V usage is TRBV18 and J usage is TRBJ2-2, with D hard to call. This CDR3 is CASSPRSGTPTGELFF. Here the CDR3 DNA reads TGTGCCAGCTCACCACGATCCGGCACCCCCACCGGGGAGCTGTTTTTT.